This record covers a single T cell receptor (beta chain). What it binds is not known. V lost 7 bases and J lost 7; bases outside the gene matches: 5. This CDR3 is 13 amino acids long. Per the germline V gene, CDR1 is LNHDA and CDR2 is SQIVND (reference sequence). These data originate in a study of T cells in Graves' hyperthyroidism and ophthalmopathy. Ophthalmopathy patients showed a Clinical Activity Score of at least 3, NOSPECS grade of at least 4 and duration under 3 months. Regarding the study as a whole: Within blood appeared most thyroid clonotypes that had expanded above 0.001.

RNA transcripts yielded amplified TCR beta CDR3 regions. The study used the HTBI primer set for a first-round RT-PCR of the TCR CDR3. A single record per CDR3 protein comes from TCRdb applying MiXCR to the multiplex PCR reads. The table lists more than 450,000 distinct CDR3 sequences, approximately 20% of them singletons. The sequence was obtained from a man aged 40-50 years with Graves' ophthalmopathy. The rearrangement links TRBV19 to TRBJ2-1; 9 bases agree with TRBD1. The sample was blood. The CDR3 is CASTTGGLNEQFF. The CDR3 bases are TGTGCCAGTACTACAGGGGGCCTAAATGAGCAGTTCTTC.